What follows describes a single T cell receptor beta chain. Its antigen remains unidentified. Produced via immunoSEQ multiplex PCR; TCRdb's table is partial and in-frame only. The sample shows roughly 150,000 clones, about nine tenths of them seen only once. The CDR3 has 13 residues. V lost 5 bases to trimming and J lost 5 bases, with 10 bases between them. Germline CDR1 and CDR2: SEHNR and FQNEAQ (reference sequence). The sample is drawn from a study of T cell responses to AZD1222 COVID-19 vaccine. Study-level results: After the peak T cell response, and only then, were repertoires sampled.

Sample: peripheral blood, taken 28 days after the second AZD1222 dose. This receptor was identified in an adult who received the AZD1222 COVID-19 vaccine. This chain joins TRBV7-9 and TRBJ2-1; D may match TRBD1 or TRBD2 (5 bases each). This chain's CDR3 is CASSRDGNNEQFF. DNA for the CDR3: TGTGCCAGCAGCCGGGACGGGAACAATGAGCAGTTCTTC.